The sequence of this TCR beta chain was determined in a study of blood T cells in healthy people across ages. Findings and limits, study-wide: Unsorted PBMCs ruled out conclusive naive versus antigen-experienced comparison. Naive T cell percentage showed a strong correlation with TCR beta diversity.

A second PCR, run for about 7 to 11 cycles, used a sample-barcoded 5' primer plus a J-beta primer mix. TCRdb re-derived calls from the 5' RACE reads in MiXCR, one entry per CDR3 protein. Counted here are 600,000 or so distinct CDR3 sequences, roughly 20% occurring once; the ten biggest clones make up 3% to 4%. This clonotype has just a few counts. Its cognate antigen is unknown. This CDR3 comprises 16 residues. Germline assignment: CDR1 LGHNA and CDR2 YSLEER. The sequence came from a man aged 70-80 years in good health. The chain joins TRBV4-3 to TRBJ2-5; 11 bases agree with TRBD1. The J call is uncertain, as TRBJ2-1 better fits the DNA end. Source material: blood. CDR3 in amino acids: CASSPRDRGSHNEQFF. CDR3 nucleotides: TGCGCCAGCAGCCCACGGGACAGGGGGTCTCACAATGAGCAGTTCTTC.